This record concerns one T cell receptor (beta chain) sequence. The entry originates in a study of cytomegalovirus exposure and HLA in healthy donors. The PCR contained 60 Vbeta and 13 Jbeta primers. Sequenced by immunoSEQ multiplex PCR; TCRdb stores in-frame clones only, minus some. The sample lists about 110,000 clones; 65% to 80% were seen once. The trim removed 5 bases at V and 0 bases at J, leaving 12 bases unmatched. The CDR3 length is 19 residues. Germline CDR1 reads KGHSH; CDR2 reads LQKENI. This TCR derives from a female donor in good health and CMV-seropositive. V gene TRBV18 combines with J gene TRBJ1-4; 10 bases line up with TRBD1. The sequencing input was PBMCs. The CDR3 DNA is TGTGCCAGCTCAGCCTTGGGACAGGGGTCACCTGCAACTAATGAAAAACTGTTTTTT. Amino acid sequence: CASSALGQGSPATNEKLFF.